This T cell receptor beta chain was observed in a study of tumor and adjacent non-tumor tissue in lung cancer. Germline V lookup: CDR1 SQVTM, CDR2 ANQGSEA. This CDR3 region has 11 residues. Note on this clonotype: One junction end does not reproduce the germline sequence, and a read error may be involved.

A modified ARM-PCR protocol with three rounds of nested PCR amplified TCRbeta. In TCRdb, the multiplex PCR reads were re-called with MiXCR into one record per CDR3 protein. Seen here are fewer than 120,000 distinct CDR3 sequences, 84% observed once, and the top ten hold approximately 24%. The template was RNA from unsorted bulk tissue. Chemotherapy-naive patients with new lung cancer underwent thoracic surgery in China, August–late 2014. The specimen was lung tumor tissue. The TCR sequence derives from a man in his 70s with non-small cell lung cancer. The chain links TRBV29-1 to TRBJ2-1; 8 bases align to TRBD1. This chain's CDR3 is CSVDRVNKQFF. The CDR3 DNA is TGCAGCGTGGACAGGGTCAATAAGCAGTTCTTC.